The clone carrying this T cell receptor beta chain appeared once. The data were obtained in a study of blood T cell repertoires in COVID-19. Germline trimming cut 3 bases from V and 8 bases from J; bases unmatched to any gene: 10. The V gene's germline CDR1 is LGHDT and CDR2 YNNKEL (reference sequence). This CDR3 is built from 16 residues. Here immunoSEQ multiplex PCR was the method, and the copy in TCRdb shows in-frame clones only, minus some. The sample lists approximately 210,000 clones, just over 90% seen once, with 1% to 1.5% in the top ten. This chain joins TRBV3-1 (or the pseudogene TRBV3-2) and TRBJ2-2; 9 bases map to TRBD1. Sequenced: peripheral blood. The TCR was taken from a man in his thirties or forties with acute or convalescent COVID-19. CDR3 coding DNA: TGTGCCAGCAGCCAGCGGAGGGGACAGGGTACAGGGGAGCTGTTTTTT. It translates to CASSQRRGQGTGELFF.